This record concerns one T cell receptor (beta chain) sequence. Its antigen is undetermined. Germline CDR1 MNHNS, CDR2 SASEGT. The CDR3 has 13 amino acids. V lost 2 bases and J lost 2, with 5 bases in between. These data belong to a study of vaccination and CD4 T cells after COVID-19. Treatment specified: approximately 9-day PBMC culture with coronavirus spike peptide pools or control peptides (ViraFEST assay). Cultured CD4+ T cells had their DNA profiled by the Oncomine TCR Beta short-read assay. In this case, cultured CD4+ T cells provided the extracted genomic DNA. One entry per CDR3 protein, called by TCRdb with MiXCR from the PCR reads. Among 10,000 to 12,000 distinct CDR3 sequences listed, under 60% were seen once.

This receptor was taken from a human donor who had recovered from COVID-19. The sample taken for sequencing was CD4+ T cells from blood, cultured in vitro. J is TRBJ2-3 and V is TRBV6-1; D gene ambiguous. The CDR3 sequence: CASSESYTDTQYF. CDR3 DNA sequence: TGTGCCAGCAGTGAATCGTACACAGATACGCAGTATTTT.